The 24 T cell receptor beta chains in this list originate from one sample, sequenced in a study of blood T cell repertoires in COVID-19. Produced via immunoSEQ multiplex PCR; TCRdb's table is partial and in-frame only. Here the sample spans roughly 250,000 clones, 70% to 90% being singletons. The sequenced material came from peripheral blood. These receptors originate from a woman between 55 and 75 years old with active or convalescent COVID-19.

This clone came up once. V is TRBV3-1 (or the pseudogene TRBV3-2) and J is TRBJ2-1; the match to TRBD2 covers 8 bases. From germline, CDR1 is LGHDT and CDR2 YNNKEL (reference sequence). V lost 3 bases, J lost 8 bases, and 6 bases stayed unmatched. The CDR3 consists of 14 residues. CDR3 loop: CASSQFLTSDEQFF. CDR3 bases: TGTGCCAGCAGCCAGTTTCTGACTAGCGATGAGCAGTTCTTC.

The V and J genes are TRBV18 and TRBJ2-5; the match to TRBD1 covers 7 bases. CDR1 is KGHSH, CDR2 LQKENI, per germline. V lost 6 bases to trimming and J lost 2 bases; unmatched junction nucleotides: 9. CDR3 length: 15 amino acids. The CDR3 DNA reads TGTGCCAGCTCCTCAGGGGGTTTCCATCAAGAGACCCAGTACTTC. Its protein product is CASSSGGFHQETQYF.

The chain employs TRBV29-1 and TRBJ1-3; a weak D match, TRBD1 (5 bases). The germline V gene encodes CDR1 SQVTM and CDR2 ANQGSEA. V was shortened by 4 bases and J by 0 bases, with 7 bases between the two germline ends. The CDR3 has 13 residues. CDR3 in amino acids: CSVGRGSGNTIYF. The CDR3 bases are TGCAGCGTTGGAAGGGGCTCTGGAAACACCATATATTTT.

The rearrangement links TRBV5-1 to TRBJ1-1, with D possibly being TRBD1 (6 bases). The CDR3 length is 14 residues. CDR1 is SGHRS, CDR2 YFSETQ, per germline. Trimming stripped 0 bases from V and 10 bases from J, with 16 bases between. The CDR3 coding sequence is TGCGCCAGCAGCTTGGGGCAACAGGGTACGGGAGCTTTCTTT. It encodes CASSLGQQGTGAFF.

This chain links TRBV5-1 with TRBJ2-1; 11 nucleotides align to TRBD2. With 4 bases clipped from V and 7 bases from J, the junction kept 4 bases outside the gene matches. This CDR3 region has 14 residues. Per germline, CDR1 SGHRS and CDR2 YFSETQ. The CDR3 reads CASSGGTSGNEQFF. The CDR3 DNA follows: TGCGCCAGCAGCGGAGGGACTAGCGGTAATGAGCAGTTCTTC.

The rearrangement joins TRBV12-3 or TRBV12-4 to TRBJ1-2; the D gene is possibly TRBD1 (6 bases). Trimming cost V 7 bases and J 8 bases, with 14 bases left between them. CDR3 length: 12 amino acids. CDR3 nucleotides: TGTGCCAGCAATCTAGGGGGGGGCGGCTACACCTTC. It is translated as CASNLGGGGYTF.

This clone was observed once. The V gene is TRBV4-1, the J gene TRBJ2-1; 8 nucleotides match TRBD1. CDR3 length: 17 amino acids. V lost 1 base, J lost 7 bases, and 12 bases stayed unmatched. The germline V gene has CDR1 MGHRA and CDR2 YSYEKL. This CDR3 is CASSQVLTGATENEQFF. The CDR3 DNA sequence: TGCGCCAGCAGCCAAGTTTTGACAGGGGCGACGGAGAATGAGCAGTTCTTC.

This clone was observed a handful of times. The chain has TRBV24-1 and TRBJ1-2, with 9 bases fitting TRBD1. This CDR3 is 13 amino acids long. Germline values: CDR1 KGHDR, CDR2 SFDVKD. V lost 7 bases and J lost 8; bases outside the gene matches: 7. CDR3 bases: TGTGCCACCAGGGGGTGGGACAGGGACGGCTACACCTTC. Amino acid sequence: CATRGWDRDGYTF.

This clone was found once. The chain combines TRBV6-5 with TRBJ2-7; 8 bases are shared with TRBD2. CDR3 length equals 15 residues. J lost 2 bases, V lost 5 bases, and 8 bases had no gene match. Germline CDR1 is MNHEY and CDR2 is SVGAGI. The CDR3 spells CASSHLAGRTYEQYF. DNA for the CDR3: TGTGCCAGCAGTCACCTAGCGGGTAGAACCTACGAGCAGTACTTC.

The CDR3 region is CATSDGGLAEVGPVWDEQFF. CDR3 sequence (DNA): TGTGCCACCAGTGATGGGGGACTAGCGGAAGTGGGCCCCGTATGGGATGAGCAGTTCTTC. This rearrangement joins TRBV24-1 to TRBJ2-1; 11 bases match TRBD2. The CDR3 contains 20 residues. Germline V CDR1 and CDR2: KGHDR, SFDVKD. The V and J ends lost 3 bases and 8 bases, in that order; junction bases with no gene match: 20.

This rearrangement joins TRBV5-1 to TRBJ2-5; 7 nucleotides align to TRBD2. In germline, CDR1 is SGHRS, CDR2 YFSETQ. The CDR3 contains 19 residues. V dropped 4 bases and J dropped 5; count of bases not matched to a gene: 23. The CDR3 DNA is TGCGCCAGCAGCGTAGCCTTCCAACGGGGGGAGGTAATACGGGAGACCCAGTACTTC. It is translated as CASSVAFQRGEVIRETQYF. Based on the CDR3 plus reference TRBV5-1 and TRBJ2-5, the full variable domain is KAGVTQTPRYLIKTRGQQVTLSCSPISGHRSVSWYQQTPGQGLQFLFEYFSETQRNKGNFPGRFSGRQFSNSRSEMNVSTLELGDSALYLCASSVAFQRGEVIRETQYFGPGTRLLVL.

This chain uses TRBV6-1 with TRBJ2-6; tentative D call: TRBD1 (8 bases). V lost 4 bases to trimming and J lost 1 base, with 17 bases between them. The CDR3 length is 18 residues. Looked up from germline, CDR1 is MNHNS and CDR2 is SASEGT. The CDR3 spells CASSGGGQAPSGANVLTF. The CDR3 DNA follows: TGTGCCAGCAGTGGCGGGGGACAGGCCCCATCTGGGGCCAACGTCCTGACTTTC.

The chain employs TRBV30 and TRBJ2-3; 8 positions match TRBD1. After removal of 2 bases from V and 7 bases from J, the junction contained 5 bases not matched to a gene. Germline V CDR1 and CDR2: GTSNPN, SVGIG (reference sequence). This CDR3 has 13 amino acids. CDR3 sequence reads: CAWSLDRAHTQYF. The DNA for the CDR3 is TGTGCCTGGAGTCTGGACAGGGCCCATACGCAGTATTTT. Supplemented by reference TRBV30 and TRBJ2-3, the full variable domain reads SQTIHQWPATLVQPVGSPLSLECTVEGTSNPNLYWYRQAAGRGLQLLFYSVGIGQISSEVPQNLSASRPQDRQFILSSKKLLLSDSGFYLCAWSLDRAHTQYFGPGTRLTVL.

This chain uses TRBV5-5 with TRBJ1-5, with D tentatively TRBD1 (5 bases). CDR1 is SGHKS and CDR2 is YYEKEE in the germline V gene (reference sequence). The CDR3 loop spans 14 amino acids. Trimming shortened V by 3 bases and J by 0 bases, and 7 bases separated the two germline ends. The DNA for the CDR3 is TGTGCCAGCAGCTCGGACATTAGCAATCAGCCCCAGCATTTT. Translation: CASSSDISNQPQHF.

This chain connects TRBV6-5 to TRBJ2-5; 7 bases agree with TRBD2. The CDR3 runs 13 residues. CDR1 MNHEY and CDR2 SVGAGI come from the germline V gene. V shed 7 bases and J 4 bases; nucleotides not matched to a gene: 6. The CDR3 protein is CASKSGGGETQYF. In nucleotides, the CDR3 is TGTGCCAGCAAGTCGGGAGGTGGAGAGACCCAGTACTTC.

J is TRBJ2-7 and V is TRBV2; TRBD2 agrees at 7 bases. With V trimmed by 0 bases and J by 4 bases, 3 bases remained unmatched. The length of the CDR3 is 14 residues. Germline CDR1 reads SNHLY; CDR2 reads FYNNEI. CDR3 sequence: CASSEAGRVYEQYV. The CDR3 DNA reads as TGTGCCAGCAGTGAAGCGGGGAGGGTTTACGAGCAGTACGTC.

This clone was seen more than once but under ten times. CDR3 in amino acids: CASSEVSYTGELFF. DNA of the CDR3: TGCGCCAGCAGTGAGGTCTCCTACACCGGGGAGCTGTTTTTT. The rearrangement links TRBV10-2 to TRBJ2-2, with D unresolved. Per germline, CDR1 WSHSY and CDR2 SAAADI. The germline V and J ends were trimmed by 2 bases and 3 bases, with 7 bases remaining between them. CDR3 length: 14 amino acids.

The CDR3 spells CASSLKLVSYNEQFF. The CDR3 nucleotides read TGTGCCAGCAGCTTAAAACTGGTCTCCTACAATGAGCAGTTCTTC. The chain has TRBV7-9 and TRBJ2-1; no clear D gene. The germline V and J ends were trimmed by 2 bases and 0 bases, with 8 bases remaining between them. This CDR3 contains 15 residues. Per the germline V gene, CDR1 is SEHNR and CDR2 is FQNEAQ (reference sequence).

V and J are TRBV2 and TRBJ1-6, with D possibly matching TRBD1 (6 bases). Trimming pared 6 bases from V and 6 bases from J, leaving 15 bases between. The CDR3 runs to 15 residues. CDR1 SNHLY and CDR2 FYNNEI come from the germline V gene. In DNA form, the CDR3 reads TGTGCCAGCAGCCTCATGACAGGCGTTAATTCACCCCTCCACTTT. It is translated as CASSLMTGVNSPLHF. The whole variable domain, filled in from reference TRBV2 and TRBJ1-6, reads EPEVTQTPSHQVTQMGQEVILRCVPISNHLYFYWYRQILGQKVEFLVSFYNNEISEKSEIFDDQFSVERPDGSNFTLKIRSTKLEDSAMYFCASSLMTGVNSPLHFGNGTRLTVT.

The V call is TRBV3-1 (or the pseudogene TRBV3-2), the J call TRBJ2-3, with 7 nucleotides matching TRBD2. The CDR3 runs 17 residues. V shed 4 bases and J 4 bases; nucleotides not matched to a gene: 14. Germline-derived CDR1 and CDR2 are LGHDT and YNNKEL (reference sequence). CDR3 amino acids: CASSRRSVGEGPDTQYF. The CDR3 coding sequence is TGTGCCAGCAGCCGCCGGTCGGTAGGGGAGGGCCCAGATACGCAGTATTTT.

J is TRBJ2-1 and V is TRBV4-1, with 11 bases aligning to TRBD2. V shed 0 bases and J 5 bases; nucleotides not matched to a gene: 9. The CDR3 has 18 amino acids. Germline V gene data show CDR1 as MGHRA and CDR2 as YSYEKL. Here the CDR3 reads CASSQDNSGRAIDNEQFF. The CDR3 nucleotides are TGCGCCAGCAGCCAAGATAATAGCGGGAGGGCCATCGACAATGAGCAGTTCTTC.

The count of this clone is one. The rearrangement uses TRBV19 and TRBJ2-5, with D perhaps matching TRBD1 (5 bases). The length of the CDR3 is 12 residues. Germline CDR1 is LNHDA and CDR2 is SQIVND (reference sequence). Trimming removed 8 bases at V and 2 bases at J, with 9 bases between. For the CDR3, the DNA is TGTGCCAGTGGGGCAGGGCAAGAGACCCAGTACTTC. As protein: CASGAGQETQYF.

The J gene is TRBJ2-1, the V gene TRBV3-1 (or the pseudogene TRBV3-2), with 9 nucleotides matching TRBD2. V lost 3 bases to trimming and J lost 15 bases; unmatched junction nucleotides: 12. This CDR3 is 14 amino acids long. Germline V lookup: CDR1 LGHDT, CDR2 YNNKEL (reference sequence). CDR3 loop: CASSQDPSLRGGFF. CDR3 bases: TGTGCCAGCAGCCAGGACCCCTCCCTGCGGGGGGGGTTCTTC.

The J gene is TRBJ2-1, the V gene TRBV13; 12 bases are a match to TRBD2. J was trimmed by 7 bases and V by 2 bases; bases with no gene match: 9. Germline V gene data show CDR1 as PRHDT and CDR2 as FYEKMQ (reference sequence). This CDR3 is built from 17 residues. The CDR3 loop is CASSLLSGLAGRNEQFF. In DNA form, the CDR3 reads TGTGCCAGCAGCTTATTGTCCGGACTAGCGGGGCGTAATGAGCAGTTCTTC.